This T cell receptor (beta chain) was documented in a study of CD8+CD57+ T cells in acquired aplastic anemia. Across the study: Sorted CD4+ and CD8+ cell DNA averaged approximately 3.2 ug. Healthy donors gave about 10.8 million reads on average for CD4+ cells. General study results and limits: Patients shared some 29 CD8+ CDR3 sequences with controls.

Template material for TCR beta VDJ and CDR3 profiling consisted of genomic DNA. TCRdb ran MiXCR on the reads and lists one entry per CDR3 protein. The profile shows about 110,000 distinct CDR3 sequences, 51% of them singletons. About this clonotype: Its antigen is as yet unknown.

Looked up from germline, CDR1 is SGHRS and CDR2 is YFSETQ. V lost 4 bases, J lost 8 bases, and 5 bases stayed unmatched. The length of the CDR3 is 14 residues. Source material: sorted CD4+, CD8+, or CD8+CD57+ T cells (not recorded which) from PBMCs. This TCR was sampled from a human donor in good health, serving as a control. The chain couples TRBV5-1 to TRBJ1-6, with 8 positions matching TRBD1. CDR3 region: CASSGGQDYSPLHF. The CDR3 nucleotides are TGCGCCAGCAGCGGGGGACAGGATTATTCACCCCTCCACTTT.